The sequence of this T cell receptor (beta chain) was determined in a study of blood T cells in healthy people across ages (dated by TCRdb to 2014 to 2015). Turning to the overall study: In model experiments, template switching captured roughly one uniquely barcoded TCR beta cDNA molecule for every two T cells. To track age-related changes in TCR beta repertoire diversity, the study relied on deep sequencing normalized with unique cDNA molecular identifiers. Donors were grouped into four age groups: young (average 16 years), middle-aged (roughly 38), aged (about 60) and long-lived (approximately 75). To avoid experimental bias, donors of different ages were distributed randomly across sequencing lanes. Using the same blood draw, the study looked at two additional independent replicas of 1 million unique cDNA reads for two donors, one aged 18 to 30 and the other aged 80 or older.

Library construction relied on 5' RACE. The run used an Illumina HiSeq 2500. A second PCR of roughly 7 to 12 cycles was run with a J-beta primer mix and a sample-barcoded 5' primer. Each TCR beta cDNA molecule received a unique molecular identifier from a template-switch 5' adaptor carrying 12 random nucleotides. Each sample yielded at least 3 million CDR3-containing paired-end reads. The Mint cDNA synthesis kit, primed by a TRBC-specific oligonucleotide, was used to synthesize first-strand cDNA from all RNA. After uracil-DNA glycosylase treatment, a first 18-cycle PCR used universal primers M1SS and BC2_uni_R on all cDNA. In the source study's methods: For normalization, 1 million high-quality reads were randomly selected from each sample, with every read carrying a distinct molecular identifier. Reads with shared molecular identifiers were discarded instead of being binned into consensus sequences. MiTCR, run with a Q25 quality threshold and the strictest error-elimination algorithm, handled CDR3 identification, clonotype clustering and error correction. Lower-bound total TCR beta diversity was estimated with a nonparametric unseen species model using Euler transformation. The public reads were run again by TCRdb, first through fastp at Q25 and then through MiXCR, and only productive beta chains were kept. Each entry merges the rows of one CDR3 protein and shows their most common DNA and genes. These V and J calls originate from TCRdb's pipeline instead of the authors' own analysis. Across this sample there are 600,000 to 850,000 distinct CDR3 sequences, with roughly 45% seen only once. The ten largest clones represent approximately 22% of the sample.

Donors were approximately 42 systemically healthy Caucasian individuals from Russia aged roughly 6 to 100 years. Around 9.7 milliliters of peripheral blood were collected from each donor into EDTA-treated Vacutainer tubes. Ficoll-Paque density-gradient centrifugation was used to isolate PBMCs, with at least 7 million obtained per sample. Total RNA was extracted from PBMCs with Trizol reagent, with at least 6 micrograms obtained per sample. The percentages of naive CD45RAhigh/CD27high T cells were determined by flow cytometry on a PBMC aliquot from every donor. Sequences DFQATT (CDR1) and SNEGSKA (CDR2) are obtained from the germline V gene (reference sequence). The CDR3 has 15 amino acids, counting the end cysteine and phenylalanine. Kept here is only the CDR3 DNA, which spans 45 bases and is read in frame from base 1. Germline trimming: 3 bases from V, 0 bases from J; junction bases outside gene matches: 5.

This clonotype was counted at least ten times. Which antigen it targets is not known. Base qualities are not recorded, but no much larger clone differs from it by a single base. Points the paper makes about the study in general: Estimates of total diversity from one million sequenced T cells were regarded as lower bounds and underestimates. Observed TCR beta diversity correlated strongly with the percentage of naive T cells measured by flow cytometry. Donor CMV infection status was unknown, potentially confounding age-related changes in expanded clonotypes. Since profiling was done on bulk unsorted PBMCs, naive and antigen-experienced compartments could not be conclusively compared. Compared with the aged group, the long-lived group had more naive CD4+ T cells, fewer expanded clones and increased TCR diversity, a pattern suggesting age selection. Observed TCR beta diversity per million T cells fell roughly linearly with age, and a significant reduction was already apparent by age around 40.

The chain is encoded by TRBV20-1 joined to TRBJ2-7; 10 junctional bases match TRBD2. Material: blood. The receptor was isolated from a woman aged 60-70 years in good health. The DNA reads as follows: TGCAGTGCTAGCTCGGGACTAGCGATCTCCTACGAGCAGTACTTC. Its protein reads: CSASSGLAISYEQYF.